The rows below give T cell receptor beta chains drawn from one sample of a study of human T cells and chemical hapten exposure. TCRdb fed the RACE reads into MiXCR, producing one record per CDR3 protein. The sample comprises fewer than 350,000 distinct CDR3 sequences, around 7.3% of which are singletons, and more than 0.95% rests with the top ten. Material: whole blood, obtained in connection with sensitization to the hapten diphenylcyclopropenone (DPC). The origin of the receptors is a young man with alopecia areata. Some clones in this sample may be carry-over from other donors' samples. The CDR3 runs from the conserved cysteine through the conserved F or W. The order of the fields is J gene, V gene, D gene, clone size, CDR3 protein, CDR3 DNA. A D gene is named only where the DNA matches it firmly. Size is stated for part of the rows, as once, few or many counts, or as a class when the clone is expanded.

TRBJ1-2,TRBV20-1,.,few,CSAPDTTNYGYTF,TGCAGTGCCCCGGACACAACTAACTATGGCTACACCTTC
TRBJ1-2,TRBV20-1,.,few,CSAFETGARGYTF,TGCAGTGCCTTCGAGACTGGGGCGCGGGGCTACACCTTC
TRBJ2-2,TRBV4-3,TRBD1,few,CASSQDFRQGRTGELFF,TGCGCCAGCAGCCAAGATTTCAGACAGGGAAGGACCGGGGAGCTGTTTTTT
TRBJ2-2,TRBV5-6,TRBD2,few,CASSSTSANTGELFF,TGTGCCAGCAGCTCGACTAGCGCGAACACCGGGGAGCTGTTTTTT
TRBJ1-5,TRBV20-1,.,.,CSAGVTGGRQPQHF,TGCAGTGCTGGGGTGACAGGCGGGAGGCAGCCCCAGCATTTT
TRBJ2-7,TRBV5-1,.,many,CASSLEQGRYEQYF,TGCGCCAGCAGCTTGGAACAGGGAAGGTACGAGCAGTACTTC
TRBJ1-1,TRBV5-1,.,.,CASSLLAGDTEAFF,TGCGCCAGCAGCTTGTTGGCAGGGGACACTGAAGCTTTCTTT
TRBJ1-2,TRBV12-3/TRBV12-4,.,few,CASSLAGRPTGGYTF,TGTGCCAGCAGTTTAGCCGGACGTCCCACTGGCGGCTACACCTTC
TRBJ2-1,TRBV7-9,.,.,CASSSSISPDRFNEQFF,TGTGCCAGCAGCTCCAGCATATCCCCCGACAGGTTCAATGAGCAGTTCTTC
TRBJ1-5,TRBV12-3/TRBV12-4,.,few,CASSLRDTLREGNQPQHF,TGTGCCAGCAGCCTCCGGGACACCCTCCGGGAGGGCAATCAGCCCCAGCATTTT
TRBJ2-3,TRBV29-1,.,.,CSVERHWGMVADTQYF,TGCAGCGTTGAACGGCACTGGGGAATGGTGGCAGATACGCAGTATTTT
TRBJ2-7,TRBV27,.,.,CASSPLGASSYEQYF,TGTGCCAGCAGTCCCCTGGGCGCGAGCTCCTACGAGCAGTACTTC
TRBJ2-1,TRBV7-9,.,many,CASSSDGGRWGNEQFF,TGTGCCAGCAGCTCAGATGGTGGTAGGTGGGGCAATGAGCAGTTCTTC
TRBJ2-4,TRBV4-3,.,few,CASSHTTAKNIQYF,TGCGCCAGCAGCCATACAACAGCCAAAAACATTCAGTACTTC
TRBJ1-3,TRBV7-2,.,many,CASSLEGGTGNTIYF,TGCGCCAGCAGCCTAGAGGGGGGCACTGGAAACACCATATATTTT
TRBJ1-1,TRBV28,TRBD1,few,CASYPQGAVNTEAFF,TGTGCCAGTTACCCACAGGGGGCAGTGAACACTGAAGCTTTCTTT
TRBJ1-5,TRBV7-9,TRBD1,few,CASSWTGRNQPQHF,TGTGCCAGCAGCTGGACAGGACGCAATCAGCCCCAGCATTTT
TRBJ2-3,TRBV19,TRBD1,.,CASSRGRREGTDTQYF,TGTGCCAGTAGCAGGGGGAGAAGAGAGGGCACAGATACGCAGTATTTT
TRBJ2-2,TRBV20-1,TRBD1,few,CSAREGQGIGELFF,TGCAGTGCTAGAGAGGGACAGGGGATCGGGGAGCTGTTTTTT
TRBJ1-6,TRBV7-9,.,many,CASSLDGNSPLHF,TGTGCCAGCAGCTTAGACGGAAATTCACCCCTCCACTTT
TRBJ2-3,TRBV27,.,few,CASSFRGPDTQYF,TGTGCCAGCAGTTTTCGGGGGCCAGATACGCAGTATTTT
TRBJ2-7,TRBV29-1,TRBD1,many,CSVDRDYEQYF,TGCAGCGTCGACAGGGATTACGAGCAGTACTTC
TRBJ1-6,TRBV12-3/TRBV12-4,.,many,CASSLVPNSPLHF,TGTGCCAGCAGTTTAGTCCCTAATTCACCCCTCCACTTT
TRBJ1-1,TRBV10-3,.,many,CAISPRGDNTEAFF,TGTGCCATCAGTCCCCGTGGGGACAACACTGAAGCTTTCTTT
TRBJ1-5,TRBV7-9,TRBD1,few,CASSLTGNNQPQHF,TGTGCCAGCAGCTTGACAGGGAATAATCAGCCCCAGCATTTT
TRBJ2-3,TRBV18,.,.,CASSPLGSTDTQYF,TGTGCCAGCTCACCACTAGGAAGCACAGATACGCAGTATTTT
TRBJ1-2,TRBV6-6,.,few,CASSRESNYGYTF,TGTGCCAGCAGCAGGGAATCCAACTATGGCTACACCTTC
TRBJ1-1,TRBV7-2,.,few,CASSLTAQGVGTEAFF,TGTGCCAGCAGCTTAACGGCCCAAGGAGTAGGCACTGAAGCTTTCTTT
TRBJ1-6,TRBV6-5,TRBD1,few,CASSYSGGSYNSPLHF,TGTGCCAGCAGTTACTCAGGGGGCAGCTATAATTCACCCCTCCACTTT
TRBJ1-6,TRBV7-2,TRBD1,.,CASSSLFRQGRNNSPLHF,TGTGCCAGCAGCTCTTTATTTAGACAGGGGCGGAATAATTCACCCCTCCACTTT
TRBJ2-6,TRBV6-6,.,.,CASSPLGPGVGANVLTF,TGTGCCAGCAGTCCCCTCGGGCCGGGCGTTGGGGCCAACGTCCTGACTTTC
TRBJ2-7,TRBV10-3,.,.,CAISNRDGASYEQYF,TGTGCCATCAGCAACCGGGACGGAGCCTCCTACGAGCAGTACTTC
TRBJ1-1,TRBV4-1,.,many,CASSPTRGRNWISFF,TGCGCCAGCAGCCCCACACGAGGAAGGAATTGGATCTCTTTCTTT
TRBJ1-1,TRBV5-1,.,.,CASSSDGLAFF,TGCGCCAGCAGCTCGGATGGTTTAGCTTTCTTT
TRBJ2-2,TRBV5-1,.,many,CASSLGARNTGELFF,TGCGCCAGCAGCTTGGGAGCGCGGAACACCGGGGAGCTGTTTTTT
TRBJ1-2,TRBV6-5,.,.,CASSYSNANYGYTF,TGTGCCAGCAGTTACTCGAATGCTAACTATGGCTACACCTTC
TRBJ1-3,TRBV20-1,TRBD1,.,CSARDWDRGSGNTIYF,TGCAGTGCTAGAGACTGGGACAGAGGCTCTGGAAACACCATATATTTT
TRBJ2-4,TRBV20-1,.,many,CSARGPTGEGAKNIQYF,TGCAGTGCTAGGGGCCCGACAGGCGAGGGGGCCAAAAACATTCAGTACTTC
TRBJ2-2,TRBV7-9,.,.,CASTTTEKNTGVLFF,TGTGCCAGCACCACGACAGAGAAGAACACCGGGGTGCTGTTTTTT
TRBJ1-6,TRBV7-2,.,.,CASSLVRSSYNSPLHF,TGTGCCAGCAGCTTAGTCAGAAGCTCCTATAATTCACCCCTCCACTTT
TRBJ2-1,TRBV4-3,TRBD2,.,CASSQDMPLLSGGALGDNEQFF,TGCGCCAGCAGCCAAGATATGCCGCTACTAAGCGGGGGGGCCCTAGGCGACAATGAGCAGTTCTTC
TRBJ1-3,TRBV12-3/TRBV12-4,TRBD1,.,CASRTGTLRNTIYF,TGTGCCAGCAGGACAGGGACCCTGAGAAACACCATATATTTT
TRBJ1-6,TRBV9,TRBD1,.,CASSVTQGGSPLHF,TGTGCCAGCAGCGTAACACAGGGGGGTTCACCCCTCCACTTT
TRBJ1-4,TRBV5-4,.,.,CASSDGQNEKLFF,TGTGCCAGCTCGGACGGGCAAAATGAAAAACTGTTTTTT
TRBJ2-3,TRBV10-3,.,few,CAISESKMFPDTQYF,TGTGCCATCAGTGAGTCGAAAATGTTCCCCGATACGCAGTATTTT